This T cell receptor (beta chain) was recorded in a study of blood T cell repertoires in COVID-19. Overall study context: Samples came from the United States, Italy and Spain, spanning acute and convalescent COVID-19. From T cells, B-cell-depleted T cells, or PBMCs came the material, which was cDNA or gDNA.

Source study methods: By means of reference gene primer amplification, nucleated cell counts were estimated. Using immunoSEQ multiplex PCR, the repertoire was profiled, and TCRdb retains in-frame clones only, with some absent. V and J calls and clone size are copied from that table; D and trimming were computed from the DNA. This table holds some 160,000 clones, about 80% found once. Material: peripheral blood. This TCR came from a human donor in a cohort sampled during active COVID-19.

The chain's CDR3 is CASSERRTGDWRSTEAFF. Here the CDR3 DNA reads TGCGCCAGCAGTGAACGGCGGACAGGGGACTGGCGGAGCACTGAAGCTTTCTTT. The genes are TRBV10-1 and TRBJ1-1, with 9 bases that match TRBD1. The junction had 15 bases not matched to a gene; V was cut back by 3 bases and J by 4 bases. Per germline, CDR1 WNHNN and CDR2 SYGVQD (reference sequence). The CDR3 is made up of 18 amino acids.